The 9 T cell receptor beta chains in this list originate from one sample, sequenced in a study of cytomegalovirus exposure and HLA in healthy donors. The PCR contained 60 Vbeta and 13 Jbeta primers. The assay was immunoSEQ multiplex PCR, and TCRdb's table has in-frame clones only and misses some. The table records fewer than 200,000 clones, roughly 80% of them present only once. What was sequenced was PBMCs. These receptors all stem from a woman younger than 30 in good health and CMV-seronegative.

V and J are TRBV19 and TRBJ2-3; D call uncertain. The CDR3 runs to 14 residues. Trimming pared 6 bases from V and 5 bases from J, leaving 15 bases between. Germline V CDR1 and CDR2: LNHDA, SQIVND (reference sequence). The CDR3 loop reads CASSARQSIDTQYF. In DNA form, the CDR3 reads TGTGCCAGTAGCGCCAGGCAGTCTATAGATACGCAGTATTTT.

The V call is TRBV11-3, the J call TRBJ1-1; D call uncertain. The CDR3 loop spans 13 amino acids. CDR1 and CDR2 from the germline V gene are SGHNT and YENEEA. The V and J ends lost 2 bases and 3 bases respectively, with 7 bases between them. CDR3 DNA sequence: TGTGCCAGCAGCTTATCCGGGGACACTGAAGCTTTCTTT. Residues: CASSLSGDTEAFF.

V usage is TRBV4-2 and J usage is TRBJ2-5; D possibly corresponds to TRBD1 (5 bases). Germline values: CDR1 LGHNA, CDR2 YNFKEQ. V gave up 4 bases and J gave up 0 bases, with 18 bases separating them. The CDR3 length is 17 residues. This CDR3 reads CASSRLPRVLDQETQYF. The CDR3 nucleotides are TGTGCCAGCAGCCGCTTACCCAGGGTCTTGGACCAAGAGACCCAGTACTTC.

The rearrangement joins TRBV6-6 to TRBJ1-2; TRBD1 might be the D (5 bases). The CDR3 is made up of 13 amino acids. Between the trimmed V and J ends, which lost 2 bases and 7 bases, there was a span of 11 bases. The germline V gene encodes CDR1 MNHNY and CDR2 SVGAGI (reference sequence). CDR3 amino acids: CASSYGGGAGYTF. The CDR3 DNA follows: TGTGCCAGCAGTTACGGGGGAGGAGCTGGCTACACCTTC.

V is TRBV7-9 and J is TRBJ2-7, with 8 bases aligning to TRBD2. V trimming: 5 bases; J trimming: 3 bases; junction bases outside the gene matches: 6. Germline V gene sequence: CDR1 SEHNR, CDR2 FQNEAQ (reference sequence). The CDR3 is 14 residues long. The CDR3: CASSPREVLYEQYF. The CDR3 region has the DNA TGTGCCAGCAGCCCGCGGGAGGTTCTCTACGAGCAGTACTTC.

This clone was counted a few times. This chain connects TRBV4-3 to TRBJ2-1; TRBD2 is a possible D gene (6 bases). The CDR3 consists of 14 residues. Between the trimmed V and J ends, which lost 3 bases and 8 bases, there was a span of 14 bases. Germline loops: CDR1 LGHNA, CDR2 YSLEER. DNA for the CDR3: TGCGCCAGCAGCCAGGGGAGGATGGGAGATGAGCAGTTCTTC. Its protein is CASSQGRMGDEQFF.

V gene TRBV4-3 combines with J gene TRBJ1-1; 7 bases map to TRBD1. The trim removed 0 bases at V and 1 base at J, leaving 2 bases unmatched. Germline CDR1 is LGHNA and CDR2 is YSLEER. This CDR3 is 15 amino acids long. CDR3 sequence (DNA): TGCGCCAGCAGCCAAGACGGGACAGAGAACACTGAAGCTTTCTTT. Translation gives CASSQDGTENTEAFF.

As for this clone: Other DNA sequences within the sample encode an identical CDR3. V and J are TRBV9 and TRBJ1-1; 9 bases fit TRBD1. Germline assignment: CDR1 SGDLS and CDR2 YYNGEE. The V gene end was trimmed by 7 bases and the J gene end by 4 bases; junction bases not matched to a gene: 5. The CDR3 loop spans 13 amino acids. CDR3 amino acids: CASSTGGGTEAFF. The CDR3 bases are TGTGCCAGCTCGACAGGGGGAGGCACTGAAGCTTTCTTT.

This chain uses TRBV9 with TRBJ1-3; 7 nucleotides agree with TRBD1. CDR3 length: 13 amino acids. Germline CDR1 and CDR2: SGDLS and YYNGEE. Trimming at V came to 4 bases and at J to 7 bases, leaving 5 bases not matched to a gene. The CDR3 coding sequence is TGTGCCAGCAGCCCCCGACAGGGCAACACCATATATTTT. It encodes CASSPRQGNTIYF.